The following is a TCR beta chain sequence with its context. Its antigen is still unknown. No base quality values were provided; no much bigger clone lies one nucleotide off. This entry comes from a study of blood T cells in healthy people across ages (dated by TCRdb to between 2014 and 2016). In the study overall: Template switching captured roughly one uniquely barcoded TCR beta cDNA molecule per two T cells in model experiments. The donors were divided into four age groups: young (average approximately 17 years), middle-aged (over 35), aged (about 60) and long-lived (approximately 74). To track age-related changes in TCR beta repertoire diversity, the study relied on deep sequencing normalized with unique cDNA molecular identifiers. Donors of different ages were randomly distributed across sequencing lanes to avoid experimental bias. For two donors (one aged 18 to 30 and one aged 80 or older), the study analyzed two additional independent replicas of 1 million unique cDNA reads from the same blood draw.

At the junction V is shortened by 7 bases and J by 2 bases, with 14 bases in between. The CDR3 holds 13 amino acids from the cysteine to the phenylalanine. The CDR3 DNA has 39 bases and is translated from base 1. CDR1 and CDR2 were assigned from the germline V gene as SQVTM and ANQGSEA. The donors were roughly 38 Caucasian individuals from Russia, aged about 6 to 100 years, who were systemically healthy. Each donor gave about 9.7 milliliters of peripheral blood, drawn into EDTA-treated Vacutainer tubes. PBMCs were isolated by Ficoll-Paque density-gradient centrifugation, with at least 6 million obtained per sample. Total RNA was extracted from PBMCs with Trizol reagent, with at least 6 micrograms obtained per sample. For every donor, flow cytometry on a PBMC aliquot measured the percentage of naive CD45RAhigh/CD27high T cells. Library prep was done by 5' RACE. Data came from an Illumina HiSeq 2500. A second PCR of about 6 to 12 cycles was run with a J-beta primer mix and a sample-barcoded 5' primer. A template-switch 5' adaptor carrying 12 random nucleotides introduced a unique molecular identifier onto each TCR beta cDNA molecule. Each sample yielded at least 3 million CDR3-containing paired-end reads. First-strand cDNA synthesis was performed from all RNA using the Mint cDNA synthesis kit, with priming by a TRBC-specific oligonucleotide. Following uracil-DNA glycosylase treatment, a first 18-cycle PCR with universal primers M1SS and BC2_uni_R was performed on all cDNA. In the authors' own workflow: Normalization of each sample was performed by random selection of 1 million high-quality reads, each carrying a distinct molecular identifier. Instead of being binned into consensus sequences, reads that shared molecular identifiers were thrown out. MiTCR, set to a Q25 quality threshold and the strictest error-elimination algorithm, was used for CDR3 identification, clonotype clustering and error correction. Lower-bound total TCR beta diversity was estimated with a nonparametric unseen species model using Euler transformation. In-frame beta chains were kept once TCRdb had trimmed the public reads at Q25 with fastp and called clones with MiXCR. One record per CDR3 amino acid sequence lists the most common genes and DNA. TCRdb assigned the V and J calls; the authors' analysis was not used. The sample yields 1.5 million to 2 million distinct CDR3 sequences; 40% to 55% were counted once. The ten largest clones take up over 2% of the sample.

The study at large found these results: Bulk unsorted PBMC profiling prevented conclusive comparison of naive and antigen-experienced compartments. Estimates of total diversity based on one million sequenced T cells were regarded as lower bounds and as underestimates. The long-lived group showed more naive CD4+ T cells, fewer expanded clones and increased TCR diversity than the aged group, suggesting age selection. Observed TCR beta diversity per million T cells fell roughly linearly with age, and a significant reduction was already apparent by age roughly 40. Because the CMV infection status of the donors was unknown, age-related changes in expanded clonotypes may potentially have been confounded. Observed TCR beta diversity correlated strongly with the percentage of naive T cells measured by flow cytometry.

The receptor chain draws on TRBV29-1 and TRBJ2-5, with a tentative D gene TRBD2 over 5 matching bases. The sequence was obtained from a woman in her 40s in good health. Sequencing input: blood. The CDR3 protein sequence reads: CSGVGGWQETQYF. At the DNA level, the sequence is TGCAGCGGTGTTGGAGGATGGCAAGAGACCCAGTACTTC.